The sample holds one count of the clone carrying this TCR beta chain. This entry comes from a study of blood T cell repertoires in COVID-19. Study information: The cDNA or gDNA used as material had been derived from T cells, B-cell-depleted T cells, or PBMCs.

As originally analysed: Amplifying reference gene primers gave estimates of nucleated cell counts. TCRdb's copy holds only in-frame clones and misses some; the assay was immunoSEQ multiplex PCR. The V and J calls and the clone size are those of that table, but D and trimming were determined from the DNA. The table shows about 60,000 clones, with 88% occurring only once. This CDR3 has 11 amino acids. Trimming stripped 6 bases from V and 7 bases from J, with 12 bases between. Germline V CDR1 and CDR2: DFQATT, SNEGSKA (reference sequence). V gene TRBV20-1 combines with J gene TRBJ1-2; D possibly corresponds to TRBD1 (6 bases). Sequenced: peripheral blood. This clonotype was sampled from a woman older than 75 with active COVID-19. The CDR3 is CSASDRGGYTF. DNA of the CDR3: TGCAGTGCCTCGGACAGAGGTGGCTACACCTTC.